The 31 T cell receptor beta chains below all came from one sample that was sequenced in a study of T cell changes during pregnancy in multiple sclerosis. Generated by immunoSEQ multiplex PCR, the TCRdb table keeps only in-frame clones and is missing some. This sample has more than 15,000 clones, with 70% to 90% found just once. Sample: CD8+ T cells from peripheral blood mononuclear cells, taken in the second trimester of pregnancy. The receptors shown here come from a female donor in good health, enrolled as a control in a pregnancy study.

V and J are TRBV5-1 and TRBJ1-1; tentatively, D is TRBD1 (5 bases). The CDR3 length is 16 residues. Per germline, CDR1 SGHRS and CDR2 YFSETQ. Trimming removed 2 bases from V and 0 bases from J, with 14 bases in between. Here the CDR3 DNA reads TGCGCCAGCAGCTTAACGGAGGGGCGCTTGAACACTGAAGCTTTCTTT. This codes for CASSLTEGRLNTEAFF.

The chain couples TRBV4-1 to TRBJ1-5; D is perhaps TRBD1 (6 bases). This CDR3 region has 15 residues. V gave up 1 base and J gave up 5 bases, with 12 bases separating them. The germline V gene has CDR1 MGHRA and CDR2 YSYEKL. The CDR3 DNA sequence: TGCGCCAGCAGCCAAGTCCCGGACAGCCATCAGCCCCAGCATTTT. This sequence encodes CASSQVPDSHQPQHF.

The V gene is TRBV27, the J gene TRBJ2-4, with TRBD1 identical over 9 bases. After removal of 0 bases from V and 1 base from J, the junction contained 13 bases not matched to a gene. CDR1 is MNHEY, CDR2 SMNVEV, per germline (reference sequence). This CDR3 comprises 20 residues. The CDR3 DNA is TGTGCCAGCAGTTTATCCCGGGACAGGGTTTGGTTGGGGGCCAAAAACATTCAGTACTTC. Translated: CASSLSRDRVWLGAKNIQYF.

This chain joins TRBV30 and TRBJ1-1, with 9 bases aligning to TRBD1. J was trimmed by 7 bases and V by 6 bases; bases with no gene match: 15. Germline V gives CDR1 GTSNPN, CDR2 SVGIG (reference sequence). The CDR3 length is 15 residues. This chain's CDR3 is CACIEETGGFGEAFF. The CDR3 bases are TGTGCCTGTATTGAAGAGACAGGGGGATTTGGTGAAGCTTTCTTT.

The gene calls are TRBV27 and TRBJ2-7; weak D call: TRBD2 (5 bases). Germline V gene lookup returns CDR1 MNHEY and CDR2 SMNVEV (reference sequence). This CDR3 contains 10 residues. Trimming took 11 bases from V and 6 from J, leaving 11 bases between them. The CDR3 loop is CAVGAREQYF. Written as DNA, the CDR3 is TGTGCCGTGGGAGCCCGCGAGCAGTACTTC.

The genes are TRBV4-3 and TRBJ2-5, with TRBD2 identical over 8 bases. Germline assignment: CDR1 LGHNA and CDR2 YSLEER. CDR3 length: 14 amino acids. Germline trimming cut 1 base from V and 5 bases from J; bases unmatched to any gene: 3. The CDR3 here is CASSQGTSRETQYF. As DNA, the CDR3 is TGCGCCAGCAGCCAAGGGACTAGCCGTGAGACCCAGTACTTC.

V and J are TRBV5-4 and TRBJ2-7; D unclear. The germline V gene has CDR1 SGHNT and CDR2 YYREEE (reference sequence). V was clipped by 2 bases and J by 5 bases, with 8 bases between them. This CDR3 has 12 amino acids. Written as DNA, the CDR3 is TGTGCCAGCAGCTTAAAGCCCCACGAGCAGTACTTC. It encodes CASSLKPHEQYF.

The rearrangement links TRBV27 to TRBJ2-1; D remains unclear. Germline CDR1 is MNHEY and CDR2 is SMNVEV (reference sequence). This CDR3 has 16 amino acids. V was clipped by 2 bases and J by 0 bases, with 11 bases between them. CDR3 bases: TGTGCCAGCAGTTTACAGGTGTCAAGCTCCTACAATGAGCAGTTCTTC. Its translation: CASSLQVSSSYNEQFF.

The rearrangement links TRBV6-6 to TRBJ1-5, with D possibly TRBD1 on 6 matching bases. V shed 6 bases and J shed 1 base, with 13 bases lying between them. The V gene's germline CDR1 is MNHNY and CDR2 SVGAGI (reference sequence). The CDR3 is made up of 15 amino acids. Here the CDR3 DNA reads TGTGCCAGCAGCCCTAGGGGGGGGAGCAATCAGCCCCAGCATTTT. This sequence encodes CASSPRGGSNQPQHF.

The chain employs TRBV7-8 and TRBJ2-1, with 10 nucleotides matching TRBD1. Germline values: CDR1 SGHVS, CDR2 FQNEAQ. This CDR3 has 14 amino acids. Germline trimming cut 4 bases from V and 7 bases from J; bases unmatched to any gene: 4. The CDR3 DNA follows: TGTGCCAGCAGCTATTGGACAGGGGGGAATGAGCAGTTCTTC. This codes for CASSYWTGGNEQFF.

The chain has TRBV12-5 and TRBJ2-7; 7 bases align to TRBD1. Germline V gene sequence: CDR1 LGHNT, CDR2 FRNRAP. V trimming: 1 base; J trimming: 3 bases; junction bases outside the gene matches: 3. The CDR3 totals 14 residues. The CDR3 nucleotides read TGTGCTAGTGGTTTGGACTACAGGGGCTACGAGCAGTACTTC. Protein sequence: CASGLDYRGYEQYF.

This clone appeared once. V usage is TRBV7-2 and J usage is TRBJ2-7; D perhaps matches TRBD1 (6 bases). Germline V gene sequence: CDR1 SGHTA, CDR2 FQGNSA. This CDR3 comprises 15 residues. Deletions cut 2 bases from V and 5 bases from J, with 16 bases between. The CDR3 spells CASSLPPGVRDEQYF. The CDR3, as DNA: TGTGCCAGCAGCTTACCTCCAGGGGTGAGGGACGAGCAGTACTTC.

This clone was detected a few times. The chain employs TRBV4-3 and TRBJ2-7; TRBD2 is a possible D gene (5 bases). Germline V gives CDR1 LGHNA, CDR2 YSLEER. Trimming removed 2 bases from V and 2 bases from J, with 13 bases in between. The CDR3 is 15 amino acids. The CDR3 loop reads CASSQQRTATYEQYF. The CDR3 region has the DNA TGCGCCAGCAGCCAACAGCGGACGGCAACCTACGAGCAGTACTTC.

This clone has only one observation. This rearrangement joins TRBV4-2 to TRBJ2-3, with a weak D call TRBD1 (5 bases). Germline V lookup: CDR1 LGHNA, CDR2 YNFKEQ. V was clipped by 4 bases and J by 4 bases, with 15 bases between them. The CDR3 is 15 residues long. The CDR3 nucleotides read TGTGCCAGCAGCCCTCGTAGGGGATCCCCAGATACGCAGTATTTT. It encodes CASSPRRGSPDTQYF.

This clone came up once. V and J are TRBV2 and TRBJ2-5, with D perhaps matching TRBD2 (6 bases). V was trimmed by 6 bases and J by 5 bases, leaving 16 bases between them. The germline V gene has CDR1 SNHLY and CDR2 FYNNEI. The CDR3 has 14 residues. This CDR3 reads CASSRDFEGETQYF. The DNA for the CDR3 is TGTGCCAGCAGCAGGGACTTCGAGGGGGAGACCCAGTACTTC.

This clone was observed a single time. The V gene is TRBV6-5, the J gene TRBJ2-1; D might be TRBD1 (6 bases). This CDR3 comprises 15 residues. V lost 5 bases and J lost 0, with 11 bases in between. CDR1 and CDR2 (germline): MNHEY, SVGAGI. The CDR3 loop reads CASSPDRNSYNEQFF. The CDR3 nucleotides read TGTGCCAGCAGTCCAGACAGGAACTCCTACAATGAGCAGTTCTTC.

About this clone: The junction and the germline gene differ at one end; a read error may be behind it. The rearrangement links TRBV6-6 to TRBJ2-5, with 7 bases lining up with TRBD1. The CDR3 is 13 residues long. CDR1 is MNHNY, CDR2 SVGAGI, per germline (reference sequence). CDR3 loop: CASGSQGVVTKYF. CDR3 nucleotide sequence: TGTGCCAGCGGGTCTCAGGGGGTGGTGACCAAGTACTTC.

The count of this clone is one. The chain couples TRBV4-3 to TRBJ2-1; 16 bases map to TRBD2. J lost 7 bases, V lost 5 bases, and 8 bases had no gene match. The CDR3 consists of 17 residues. Per the germline V gene, CDR1 is LGHNA and CDR2 is YSLEER. DNA of the CDR3: TGCGCCAGCAGCTCCGGGACTAGCGGGGGGGCAAGGAATGAGCAGTTCTTC. It is translated as CASSSGTSGGARNEQFF.

The gene calls are TRBV4-3 and TRBJ1-2; TRBD1 might be the D (5 bases). Trimming shortened V by 4 bases and J by 6 bases, and 12 bases separated the two germline ends. Per germline, CDR1 LGHNA and CDR2 YSLEER. The CDR3 length is 13 residues. The CDR3 bases are TGCGCCAGCAGCCTCGCCCAGGGTAATGGCTACACCTTC. Amino acid sequence: CASSLAQGNGYTF.

This clone is a singleton in its sample. CDR3 amino acids: CASSFGTAVTEAFF. DNA for the CDR3: TGTGCCAGCAGTTTCGGGACAGCCGTCACTGAAGCTTTCTTT. The chain links TRBV27 to TRBJ1-1, with TRBD1 identical over 7 bases. V lost 3 bases and J lost 4; bases outside the gene matches: 5. The CDR3 has 14 amino acids. In germline, CDR1 is MNHEY, CDR2 SMNVEV (reference sequence).

This clone came up a few times. This chain joins TRBV2 and TRBJ1-5; TRBD1 might be the D (6 bases). Germline V gene data show CDR1 as SNHLY and CDR2 as FYNNEI. Trimming cost V 4 bases and J 1 base, with 11 bases left between them. The CDR3 sequence is 15 residues long. The CDR3 bases are TGTGCCAGCAGTGTCAGGGGCTCGAGCAATCAGCCCCAGCATTTT. It translates to CASSVRGSSNQPQHF.

To note about this clone: Relative to the germline gene, one junction end is altered; a read error may explain this. The chain links TRBV5-8 to TRBJ2-3; D is unresolved. Germline V CDR1 and CDR2: SGHTS, YDEGEE. This CDR3 has 12 residues. CDR3 coding DNA: TGTGCCAGCACCTTGTTCCGAGATACGCAGTATTTT. Translation: CASTLFRDTQYF.

The table lists this clone with a few counts. CDR3 sequence reads: CATSDGQEEFSYEQYF. As DNA, the CDR3 is TGTGCCACCAGCGATGGACAGGAGGAGTTCTCCTACGAGCAGTACTTC. V is TRBV15 and J is TRBJ2-7, with 7 bases matching TRBD1. Unmatched junction bases numbered 10, after V lost 5 bases and J lost 0 bases. The length of the CDR3 is 16 residues. The germline CDR1 and CDR2 sequences are LNHNV and YYDKDF (reference sequence). The complete variable domain, with remaining parts taken from reference TRBV15 and TRBJ2-7, reads DAMVIQNPRYQVTQFGKPVTLSCSQTLNHNVMYWYQQKSSQAPKLLFHYYDKDFNNEADTPDNFQSRRPNTSFCFLDIRSPGLGDTAMYLCATSDGQEEFSYEQYFGPGTRLTVT.

The chain joins TRBV28 to TRBJ2-7, with 7 positions matching TRBD1. Germline V gives CDR1 MDHEN, CDR2 SYDVKM. The CDR3 has 14 amino acids. V lost 9 bases to trimming and J lost 3 bases; unmatched junction nucleotides: 11. Here the CDR3 DNA reads TGTGCCAGTATGGAACAGGGGCGAAACTACGAGCAGTACTTC. Amino acid sequence: CASMEQGRNYEQYF. Looking up the rest from reference TRBV28 and TRBJ2-7 gives the full variable domain: DVKVTQSSRYLVKRTGEKVFLECVQDMDHENMFWYRQDPGLGLRLIYFSYDVKMKEKGDIPEGYSVSREKKERFSLILESASTNQTSMYLCASMEQGRNYEQYFGPGTRLTVT.

J is TRBJ1-5 and V is TRBV5-1; TRBD1 is a possible D gene (6 bases). Trimming took off 0 bases at V and 7 bases at J, with 11 bases between the two ends. Germline V gene data show CDR1 as SGHRS and CDR2 as YFSETQ. This CDR3 comprises 14 residues. CDR3 residues: CASSLEGGVQPQHF. CDR3 DNA: TGCGCCAGCAGCTTGGAAGGGGGTGTCCAGCCCCAGCATTTT.

The chain joins TRBV6-5 to TRBJ2-1, with TRBD2 matching 7 bases. The V and J ends lost 8 bases and 2 bases, in that order; junction bases with no gene match: 6. The CDR3 has 14 residues. Germline CDR1 MNHEY, CDR2 SVGAGI. The DNA for the CDR3 is TGTGCCAGCGGGGAGGGCAGGGCCTACAATGAGCAGTTCTTC. It yields the protein CASGEGRAYNEQFF.

This clone was picked up a small number of times. The gene calls are TRBV13 and TRBJ2-1; 7 nucleotides match TRBD2. J was trimmed by 8 bases and V by 6 bases; bases with no gene match: 4. Germline V gene data show CDR1 as PRHDT and CDR2 as FYEKMQ (reference sequence). There are 12 residues in the CDR3. CDR3 coding DNA: TGTGCCAGCAGAGGACTAGAGGATGAGCAGTTCTTC. Encoded protein: CASRGLEDEQFF.

The rearrangement joins TRBV2 to TRBJ2-1, with a weak D call TRBD1 (6 bases). V gave up 2 bases and J gave up 5 bases, with 13 bases separating them. CDR3 length: 15 residues. Per germline, CDR1 SNHLY and CDR2 FYNNEI. The CDR3, as DNA: TGTGCCAGCAGTGAAATGAAGGCAGGGGACAATGAGCAGTTCTTC. This sequence encodes CASSEMKAGDNEQFF.

This clone is deemed medium-sized. The chain has TRBV19 and TRBJ1-1; possible D gene TRBD1, 6 bases. Germline CDR1 is LNHDA and CDR2 is SQIVND (reference sequence). CDR3 length equals 15 residues. Trimming cost V 5 bases and J 0 bases, with 13 bases left between them. The CDR3 region has the DNA TGTGCCAGTAGTCCGCACCAGGGGTTGAACACTGAAGCTTTCTTT. Amino acid sequence: CASSPHQGLNTEAFF.

J is TRBJ1-1 and V is TRBV4-3, with 7 bases matching TRBD1. Looked up from germline, CDR1 is LGHNA and CDR2 is YSLEER. The CDR3 has 13 amino acids. Trimming took 2 bases from V and 11 from J; bases not matched to a gene: 8. For the CDR3, the DNA is TGCGCCAGCAGCCAATCCCGACAGGGTATCGCTTTCTTT. Its protein is CASSQSRQGIAFF.

V gene TRBV4-3 combines with J gene TRBJ1-1; 7 bases fit TRBD1. This CDR3 spans 15 amino acids. J lost 5 bases, V lost 0 bases, and 6 bases had no gene match. CDR1 is LGHNA and CDR2 is YSLEER in the germline V gene. The CDR3 DNA is TGCGCCAGCAGCCAAGATAGACACAGGGGTACTGAAGCTTTCTTT. Translation: CASSQDRHRGTEAFF.